Described below is a single T cell receptor (beta chain) sequence and its context. Its antigen is still unknown. This specimen belongs to a study of identical twins. Notes on the study in general: Out-of-frame alpha sequences that twins shared showed excess low generation probability. Insertion counts were lower in abundant cord blood beta clonotypes, a trend that memory repertoires did not show.

A universal primer binding site was introduced by template switching. The final cDNA contained unique molecular identifiers. TCRdb fed the 5' RACE reads into MiXCR, producing one record per CDR3 protein. The sample has hundreds of thousands of distinct CDR3 sequences; about 12% are singletons. The CDR3 spans 13 residues. V lost 3 bases and J lost 4, with 8 bases in between. CDR1 and CDR2 (germline): LNHDA, SQIVND (reference sequence). This sample also belongs to another study, concerning yellow fever vaccine responses in identical twins.

The material sequenced was PBMCs. The genes are TRBV19 and TRBJ2-3; no reliable D call. This clonotype was sampled from a woman aged 18-29 years in good health. CDR3 nucleotide sequence: TGTGCCAGTAGTATGGCGAGGTCAGATACGCAGTATTTT. Its protein product is CASSMARSDTQYF.